This T cell receptor beta chain is from a study of T cell repertoires in cytomegalovirus infection. This clonotype has just a few counts. Its antigen is undetermined. TCRdb re-called the reads with MiXCR, one entry per CDR3 protein. Among approximately 260,000 distinct CDR3 sequences listed, less than 25% were seen once. The CDR3 contains 14 residues. The V end lost 1 base, the J end lost 5 bases, and 11 bases lay between the germline ends. This sample comprised cultured PBMCs, obtained from culture after CMV antigen stimulation. This TCR was sampled from a human donor in good health (CMV status not recorded). Some clones in this sample may be carry-over from other donors' samples. The chain uses TRBV12-3 or TRBV12-4 and TRBJ1-1; D remains unclear. CDR3 DNA: TGTGCCAGCAGTTTAGAACTAGGGAGGACTGAAGCTTTCTTT. It is translated as CASSLELGRTEAFF.